These 31 T cell receptor beta chains came from one sample sequenced in a study of shared clonotypes between healthy human individuals. Naivety among CD8 cells was defined by CD45RO negativity and positive CCR7 selection, thereby excluding terminally differentiated effector memory CD45RA+ cells. The assay was immunoSEQ multiplex PCR, and TCRdb's table has in-frame clones only and misses some. The sample yields roughly 770,000 clones, roughly 96% seen once. Sequencing input: naive CD8+ T cells sorted from blood. These receptors came from a man aged 25-45 years in good health.

The V and J genes are TRBV7-7 and TRBJ2-7; 7 bases fit TRBD1. J was trimmed by 3 bases and V by 1 base; bases with no gene match: 6. Germline CDR1 SSHAT, CDR2 FNYEAQ (reference sequence). The CDR3 has 15 amino acids. CDR3 sequence: CASSLGRDRNYEQYF. As DNA, the CDR3 is TGTGCCAGCAGCTTAGGCCGGGACAGAAACTACGAGCAGTACTTC. The variable domain in full, with the rest retrieved from reference TRBV7-7 and TRBJ2-7, is GAGVSQSPRYKVTKRGQDVTLRCDPISSHATLYWYQQALGQGPEFLTYFNYEAQPDKSGLPSDRFSAERPEGSISTLTIQRTEQRDSAMYRCASSLGRDRNYEQYFGPGTRLTVT.

The CDR3 protein is CASSRRQGARELFF. As DNA, the CDR3 is TGTGCCAGCAGCCGCCGACAGGGGGCAAGGGAGCTGTTTTTT. The chain is built from TRBV7-6 and TRBJ2-2, with 10 bases fitting TRBD1. This CDR3 is built from 14 residues. With V trimmed by 5 bases and J by 9 bases, 6 bases remained unmatched. Germline CDR1 reads SGHVS; CDR2 reads FNYEAQ.

About this clone itself: Within the sample, other DNA sequences also encode this same CDR3. The chain uses TRBV7-9 and TRBJ2-5, with a possible D match to TRBD2 (6 bases). Trimming removed 1 base at V and 2 bases at J, with 8 bases between. The V gene's germline CDR1 is SEHNR and CDR2 FQNEAQ (reference sequence). The CDR3 loop spans 14 amino acids. The CDR3 loop is CASSLVGRQETQYF. The CDR3 DNA reads TGTGCCAGCAGCTTAGTTGGGAGGCAAGAGACCCAGTACTTC.

This chain connects TRBV6-6 to TRBJ2-2; no reliable D call. In germline, CDR1 is MNHNY, CDR2 SVGAGI (reference sequence). CDR3 length: 12 amino acids. Trimming removed 8 bases at V and 5 bases at J, with 9 bases between. The CDR3, as DNA: TGTGCCAGCCGCCTAGGAACCGGGGAGCTGTTTTTT. Translation: CASRLGTGELFF.

V gene TRBV6-5 combines with J gene TRBJ2-2, with D tentatively TRBD2 (6 bases). Between the trimmed V and J ends, which lost 2 bases and 4 bases, there was a span of 11 bases. The CDR3 spans 15 residues. Germline CDR1 MNHEY, CDR2 SVGAGI. The chain's CDR3 is CASSYALASTGELFF. DNA for the CDR3: TGTGCCAGCAGTTACGCGCTAGCGTCCACCGGGGAGCTGTTTTTT.

The chain uses TRBV29-1 and TRBJ1-1, with 7 bases identical to TRBD1. The CDR3 contains 11 residues. Looked up from germline, CDR1 is SQVTM and CDR2 is ANQGSEA. The junction had 3 bases not matched to a gene; V was cut back by 4 bases and J by 7 bases. CDR3 amino acids: CSVGGDSEAFF. Written as DNA, the CDR3 is TGCAGCGTTGGGGGGGACAGTGAAGCTTTCTTT.

The chain recombines TRBV5-5 with TRBJ2-7; TRBD1 matches at 10 bases. Germline V lookup: CDR1 SGHKS, CDR2 YYEKEE (reference sequence). The CDR3 totals 15 residues. The trim removed 4 bases at V and 4 bases at J, leaving 8 bases unmatched. DNA for the CDR3: TGTGCCAGCAGCAGACCGGGACAGGGGCGGTACGAGCAGTACTTC. Its protein product is CASSRPGQGRYEQYF.

The rearrangement uses TRBV29-1 and TRBJ2-7; TRBD1 or TRBD2 may be the D gene (5 bases each). Looked up from germline, CDR1 is SQVTM and CDR2 is ANQGSEA. Trimming cost V 6 bases and J 5 bases, with 17 bases left between them. This CDR3 region has 13 residues. The CDR3 protein is CSVTGTQSHEQYF. CDR3 sequence (DNA): TGCAGCGTAACCGGGACCCAAAGTCACGAGCAGTACTTC.

This clone occurred once. The sample contains more than one DNA sequence encoding this CDR3. This sequence joins TRBV7-9 and TRBJ1-1, with D possibly matching TRBD1 (5 bases). The germline V gene encodes CDR1 SEHNR and CDR2 FQNEAQ (reference sequence). The CDR3 has 12 amino acids. V was clipped by 8 bases and J by 5 bases, with 12 bases between them. This CDR3 is CASSPGGTEAFF. DNA for the CDR3: TGTGCCAGCTCACCGGGGGGAACTGAAGCTTTCTTT.

This chain connects TRBV29-1 to TRBJ2-7; possible D gene TRBD2, 6 bases. There are 13 residues in the CDR3. Trimming left V 5 bases short and J 5 bases short, with 16 bases between. Germline values: CDR1 SQVTM, CDR2 ANQGSEA. In DNA form, the CDR3 reads TGCAGCGTTTCGGGACTCCGGGGCGACGAGCAGTACTTC. This codes for CSVSGLRGDEQYF.

This chain links TRBV6-5 with TRBJ2-1, with 7 bases matching TRBD1. Germline V gene data show CDR1 as MNHEY and CDR2 as SVGAGI. The CDR3 contains 14 residues. Trimming removed 5 bases from V and 7 bases from J; junction bases left unmatched: 8. The CDR3 spells CASSLYRDRNEQFF. The CDR3 DNA follows: TGTGCCAGCAGTCTCTATCGGGACAGAAATGAGCAGTTCTTC.

J is TRBJ2-5 and V is TRBV28; maybe TRBD2 (6 bases). This CDR3 spans 15 amino acids. Germline CDR1 is MDHEN and CDR2 is SYDVKM. V lost 5 bases, J lost 5 bases, and 18 bases lay in between. CDR3 DNA sequence: TGTGCCAGCAGTCTAAGGACTACCCTGAGGGAGACCCAGTACTTC. Translated: CASSLRTTLRETQYF.

This clone appeared once. The chain carries TRBV7-8 and TRBJ1-4; no clear D gene. Germline V lookup: CDR1 SGHVS, CDR2 FQNEAQ. Trimming took off 3 bases at V and 2 bases at J, with 10 bases between the two ends. CDR3 size: 15 residues. The CDR3 loop reads CASSFPPHTNEKLFF. As DNA, the CDR3 is TGTGCCAGCAGCTTCCCCCCTCACACTAATGAAAAACTGTTTTTT.

The chain is built from TRBV28 and TRBJ1-2; TRBD1 might be the D (5 bases). V gave up 3 bases and J gave up 3 bases, with 11 bases separating them. Germline CDR1 MDHEN, CDR2 SYDVKM. The CDR3 spans 14 residues. The CDR3 here is CASSFIGADYGYTF. In DNA, the CDR3 is TGTGCCAGCAGTTTTATCGGGGCGGACTATGGCTACACCTTC.

This chain joins TRBV9 and TRBJ1-2, with D unclear. V lost 4 bases, J lost 0 bases, and 10 bases lay in between. Germline lookup yields CDR1 SGDLS and CDR2 YYNGEE. The CDR3 runs to 14 residues. CDR3 loop: CASSSAYANYGYTF. DNA for the CDR3: TGTGCCAGCAGCTCCGCCTATGCTAACTATGGCTACACCTTC.

The CDR3 protein is CSVALGYEQYF. For the CDR3, the DNA is TGCAGCGTTGCCCTGGGGTACGAGCAGTACTTC. The genes are TRBV29-1 and TRBJ2-7; no definite D call. CDR3 length: 11 residues. Germline V CDR1 and CDR2: SQVTM, ANQGSEA. V was cut by 4 bases and J by 4 bases, with 8 bases left in between.

This rearrangement joins TRBV30 to TRBJ2-1; D unclear. From germline, CDR1 is GTSNPN and CDR2 SVGIG (reference sequence). This CDR3 comprises 14 residues. Deletions cut 2 bases from V and 5 bases from J, with 13 bases between. The CDR3 nucleotides are TGTGCCTGGAGTTTTGGCGGAAACCACAATGAGCAGTTCTTC. It specifies CAWSFGGNHNEQFF.

V is TRBV6-1 and J is TRBJ2-5, with D perhaps TRBD1 or TRBD2 (5 bases each). The CDR3 covers 15 residues. The germline V gene encodes CDR1 MNHNS and CDR2 SASEGT. V lost 3 bases, J lost 5 bases, and 16 bases lay in between. CDR3 in DNA: TGTGCCAGCAGTGATACGTGGGGCTGGGGGGAGACCCAGTACTTC. Its protein is CASSDTWGWGETQYF.

V gene TRBV19 combines with J gene TRBJ2-1, with TRBD2 matching over 11 bases. V was pared by 7 bases and J by 6 bases, with 8 bases of the junction left unmatched. Germline V gene sequence: CDR1 LNHDA, CDR2 SQIVND (reference sequence). The length of the CDR3 is 15 residues. The CDR3 DNA reads TGTGCCAGTACTCCTAGCGGGAGGTTAAGCAATGAGCAGTTCTTC. Translation: CASTPSGRLSNEQFF.

Concerning this clone: Other nucleotide sequences from this sample produce the same CDR3. The chain carries TRBV5-1 and TRBJ2-1; no definite D call. Per the germline V gene, CDR1 is SGHRS and CDR2 is YFSETQ. This CDR3 is built from 15 residues. The V and J ends lost 0 bases and 1 base respectively, with 8 bases between them. The CDR3 DNA follows: TGCGCCAGCAGCTTGGGCCAGTCTTCCTACAATGAGCAGTTCTTC. Encoded protein: CASSLGQSSYNEQFF.

The V call is TRBV6-1, the J call TRBJ2-7; TRBD2 aligns across 9 bases. In germline, CDR1 is MNHNS, CDR2 SASEGT. There are 18 residues in the CDR3. V lost 1 base to trimming and J lost 2 bases; unmatched junction nucleotides: 12. CDR3: CASSEGLLGTSRTYEQYF. The CDR3 bases are TGTGCCAGCAGTGAAGGGCTTTTAGGGACTAGCAGAACCTACGAGCAGTACTTC.

V and J are TRBV28 and TRBJ2-6; 12 bases align to TRBD1. Germline V lookup: CDR1 MDHEN, CDR2 SYDVKM. The CDR3 totals 20 residues. V lost 3 bases to trimming and J lost 0 bases; unmatched junction nucleotides: 9. The CDR3 region is CASSFRDRGRGISGANVLTF. In DNA form, the CDR3 reads TGTGCCAGCAGTTTTAGGGACAGGGGGCGCGGGATCTCTGGGGCCAACGTCCTGACTTTC.

The chain combines TRBV6-6 with TRBJ1-4; D not certain. The CDR3 spans 14 residues. V was shortened by 7 bases and J by 1 base, with 10 bases between the two germline ends. Germline V gene lookup returns CDR1 MNHNY and CDR2 SVGAGI (reference sequence). The CDR3 nucleotides are TGTGCCAGCACAAGTACAGAAACTAATGAAAAACTGTTTTTT. Its protein is CASTSTETNEKLFF.

This chain uses TRBV7-6 with TRBJ2-2; 9 bases map to TRBD2. V dropped 4 bases and J dropped 2; count of bases not matched to a gene: 2. Germline assignment: CDR1 SGHVS and CDR2 FNYEAQ. There are 15 residues in the CDR3. CDR3 bases: TGTGCCAGCAGCTCGGGACTAGCCAACACCGGGGAGCTGTTTTTT. It yields the protein CASSSGLANTGELFF.

This chain links TRBV19 with TRBJ2-7; D gene uncertain. The length of the CDR3 is 13 residues. Germline V gene sequence: CDR1 LNHDA, CDR2 SQIVND (reference sequence). V lost 5 bases to trimming and J lost 3 bases, with 11 bases between them. As DNA, the CDR3 is TGTGCCAGTAGTTTAGGACCAGTCTACGAGCAGTACTTC. This translates into CASSLGPVYEQYF.

The chain recombines TRBV10-1 with TRBJ1-5; D is undetermined. Trimming pared 2 bases from V and 6 bases from J, leaving 11 bases between. The CDR3 covers 14 residues. The germline V gene encodes CDR1 WNHNN and CDR2 SYGVQD (reference sequence). CDR3 sequence reads: CASSEAGVTQPQHF. The CDR3, as DNA: TGCGCCAGCAGTGAGGCGGGTGTTACTCAGCCCCAGCATTTT.

To note about this clone: Other DNA sequences of this sample code for an identical CDR3. The chain has TRBV7-9 and TRBJ2-1; 15 nucleotides align to TRBD2. V was clipped by 4 bases and J by 0 bases; unmatched bases: 4. The CDR3 spans 18 residues. Germline CDR1 and CDR2: SEHNR and FQNEAQ (reference sequence). Written as DNA, the CDR3 is TGTGCCAGCAGCTCCGGACTAGCGGGAGGGAGCTCCTACAATGAGCAGTTCTTC. Translating gives CASSSGLAGGSSYNEQFF.

This sequence joins TRBV9 and TRBJ1-1; 8 nucleotides align to TRBD1. The CDR3 consists of 14 residues. Germline CDR1 reads SGDLS; CDR2 reads YYNGEE. With 3 bases clipped from V and 0 bases from J, the junction kept 1 base outside the gene matches. CDR3 bases: TGTGCCAGCAGCGCGGGACAGGTGAACACTGAAGCTTTCTTT. Amino acids: CASSAGQVNTEAFF.

This sequence joins TRBV6-1 and TRBJ2-1; 10 bases line up with TRBD2. The J segment lost 7 bases and the V segment lost 6 bases, leaving 9 bases of the junction unmatched. Germline CDR1 reads MNHNS; CDR2 reads SASEGT. The CDR3 is 15 residues long. As DNA, the CDR3 is TGTGCCAGCAGACCTACTAGCGGGGACTGGAATGAGCAGTTCTTC. Its protein is CASRPTSGDWNEQFF.

The chain couples TRBV4-2 to TRBJ2-5; D gene uncertain. Germline loops: CDR1 LGHNA, CDR2 YNFKEQ. Trimming cost V 2 bases and J 9 bases, with 19 bases left between them. The CDR3 consists of 15 residues. CDR3: CASSQLTELPMAQYF. DNA for the CDR3: TGTGCCAGCAGCCAATTAACAGAGCTTCCGATGGCCCAGTACTTC.

This clone appeared a few times. The chain has TRBV30 and TRBJ2-3, with 11 bases lining up with TRBD1. With 4 bases clipped from V and 4 bases from J, the junction kept 7 bases outside the gene matches. Germline V gene data show CDR1 as GTSNPN and CDR2 as SVGIG (reference sequence). This CDR3 spans 15 amino acids. Here the CDR3 reads CAWTRGQGAADTQYF. The CDR3 DNA is TGTGCCTGGACGAGAGGACAGGGGGCAGCAGATACGCAGTATTTT.